This entry lists 13 T cell receptor beta chains sequenced from one sample in a study of OX40 agonist ivuxolimab in advanced cancers. Clones were read by immunoSEQ multiplex PCR, and TCRdb kept only the in-frame ones, dropping some. The repertoire holds about 100,000 clones, about 96% seen once, with 2% to 2.5% in the top ten. The sequencing here drew on CD4+ or CD8+ T cells sorted from blood, taken in a trial of the OX40 agonist ivuxolimab. The receptors stem from an adult with an advanced solid tumor such as melanoma, head and neck, liver or kidney cancer.

This clone occurred once. This chain uses TRBV4-1 with TRBJ1-1; possible D gene TRBD1, 5 bases. Germline CDR1 is MGHRA and CDR2 is YSYEKL. The CDR3 is 14 residues long. V lost 5 bases and J lost 0, with 10 bases in between. Here the CDR3 reads CASSSGYVNTEAFF. The DNA of the CDR3 is TGCGCCAGCAGCTCAGGGTACGTGAACACTGAAGCTTTCTTT.

The CDR3 protein is CASSLEAGTEAFF. The CDR3 nucleotides are TGTGCCAGCAGCTTAGAAGCCGGCACTGAAGCTTTCTTT. The chain has TRBV7-9 and TRBJ1-1; D remains ambiguous. V shed 1 base and J shed 4 bases, with 7 bases lying between them. This CDR3 region has 13 residues. The V gene's germline CDR1 is SEHNR and CDR2 FQNEAQ (reference sequence).

This rearrangement joins TRBV4-1 to TRBJ2-2; D gene ambiguous. The CDR3 runs to 15 residues. Trimming pared 5 bases from V and 7 bases from J, leaving 17 bases between. Germline V CDR1 and CDR2: MGHRA, YSYEKL. The CDR3 DNA reads TGCGCCAGCAGCGAATGGGCTGATGGTAGCGGGGAGCTGTTTTTT. Its translation: CASSEWADGSGELFF.

The V gene is TRBV12-5, the J gene TRBJ2-3; no definite D call. Germline-derived CDR1 and CDR2 are LGHNT and FRNRAP. CDR3 length: 15 residues. V was shortened by 1 base and J by 3 bases, with 11 bases between the two germline ends. The CDR3 sequence: CASGLGTTLTDTQYF. The CDR3 bases are TGTGCTAGTGGTTTGGGGACCACCCTGACAGATACGCAGTATTTT.

A single count supports this clone. This chain links TRBV6-5 with TRBJ1-4, with D tentatively TRBD1 (5 bases). This CDR3 region has 14 residues. V dropped 7 bases and J dropped 6 bases, with 15 bases sitting between them. The germline gives CDR1 MNHEY, CDR2 SVGAGI. Written as DNA, the CDR3 is TGTGCCAGCAAGGAGGCAGGGCTATATGAAAAACTGTTTTTT. It translates to CASKEAGLYEKLFF.

The chain joins TRBV9 to TRBJ1-2; 7 bases map to TRBD1. Looked up from germline, CDR1 is SGDLS and CDR2 is YYNGEE. The CDR3 runs 16 residues. Trimming took 8 bases from V and 4 from J; bases not matched to a gene: 17. CDR3 in amino acids: CASARTGDPPIYGYTF. In DNA form, the CDR3 reads TGTGCCAGTGCCCGGACAGGAGACCCACCGATCTATGGCTACACCTTC.

J is TRBJ1-1 and V is TRBV5-1; 7 bases line up with TRBD1. This CDR3 spans 14 amino acids. Germline CDR1 reads SGHRS; CDR2 reads YFSETQ. V was pared by 5 bases and J by 1 base, with 5 bases of the junction left unmatched. CDR3 residues: CASRESGGNTEAFF. The CDR3 DNA reads as TGCGCCAGCAGGGAGTCAGGGGGGAACACTGAAGCTTTCTTT.

This clone has a single count. The chain joins TRBV11-2 to TRBJ2-5, with 11 bases fitting TRBD2. The germline CDR1 and CDR2 sequences are SGHAT and FQNNGV. The ends lost 2 bases at V and 1 base at J; junction bases unmatched: 3. This CDR3 is 16 amino acids long. CDR3 in DNA: TGTGCCAGCAGCTTACAACTAGCGGGAGTCCAAGAGACCCAGTACTTC. Translated: CASSLQLAGVQETQYF.

The sample holds one count of this clone. The rearrangement links TRBV7-2 to TRBJ2-3; D remains ambiguous. The CDR3 loop spans 11 amino acids. With 4 bases removed from V and 4 bases from J, the gap between germline ends came to 3 bases. The germline CDR1 and CDR2 sequences are SGHTA and FQGNSA. CDR3 DNA: TGTGCCAGCAGCTCAGCAGATACGCAGTATTTT. As protein: CASSSADTQYF.

This sequence joins TRBV4-2 and TRBJ2-1; D unresolved. V lost 2 bases and J 5 bases, leaving 1 base between the germline ends. Germline-derived CDR1 and CDR2 are LGHNA and YNFKEQ. This CDR3 comprises 11 residues. CDR3 protein: CASSQHNEQFF. CDR3 nucleotides: TGTGCCAGCAGCCAACACAATGAGCAGTTCTTC.

This clone was seen just once. The chain has TRBV30 and TRBJ1-5; D is ambiguous. The CDR3 length is 13 residues. V lost 2 bases to trimming and J lost 7 bases, with 12 bases between them. The germline V gene encodes CDR1 GTSNPN and CDR2 SVGIG (reference sequence). The CDR3 DNA reads TGTGCCTGGAGTCGTGGCGTAGGGCAGCCCCAGCATTTT. Translating gives CAWSRGVGQPQHF.

This chain connects TRBV13 to TRBJ1-2; 8 nucleotides line up with TRBD1. Germline CDR1 is PRHDT and CDR2 is FYEKMQ (reference sequence). The V segment lost 5 bases and the J segment 4 bases; nucleotides outside the gene matches: 12. The CDR3 is 16 amino acids. The CDR3 region has the DNA TGTGCCAGCAGCGAAGGACAGGGACCGACCTCCTATGGCTACACCTTC. Translation gives CASSEGQGPTSYGYTF. Based on the CDR3 plus reference TRBV13 and TRBJ1-2, the full variable domain is AAGVIQSPRHLIKEKRETATLKCYPIPRHDTVYWYQQGPGQDPQFLISFYEKMQSDKGSIPDRFSAQQFSDYHSELNMSSLELGDSALYFCASSEGQGPTSYGYTFGSGTRLTVV.

This sequence joins TRBV28 and TRBJ2-2; D possibly corresponds to TRBD1 (6 bases). Between the trimmed V and J ends, which lost 6 bases and 0 bases, there was a span of 8 bases. From germline, CDR1 is MDHEN and CDR2 SYDVKM. CDR3 length equals 14 residues. This CDR3 reads CASRQGANTGELFF. The CDR3 nucleotides are TGTGCCAGCAGACAGGGTGCGAACACCGGGGAGCTGTTTTTT.